Listed here are 22 T cell receptor beta chains from one sample, sequenced in a study of T cell responses to AZD1222 COVID-19 vaccine. The data were produced by immunoSEQ multiplex PCR, yet TCRdb's version contains in-frame clones alone and is incomplete. Here the sample spans roughly 150,000 clones, 88% being singletons. The material was peripheral blood, obtained on day 0 of AZD1222 vaccination. Receptors were obtained from an adult in good health.

This clone was seen only once. The chain joins TRBV5-6 to TRBJ2-7, with no clear D. Trimming pared 4 bases from V and 1 base from J, leaving 3 bases between. The CDR3 runs 11 residues. Per germline, CDR1 SGHDT and CDR2 YYEEEE. CDR3 sequence reads: CASSDSYEQYF. CDR3 nucleotide sequence: TGTGCCAGCAGCGATTCCTACGAGCAGTACTTC.

The chain carries TRBV6-5 and TRBJ2-7; the D gene is possibly TRBD1 (6 bases). This CDR3 contains 14 residues. Trimming cost V 5 bases and J 3 bases, with 14 bases left between them. CDR1 and CDR2 (germline): MNHEY, SVGAGI. The chain's CDR3 is CASSKTGTNYEQYF. CDR3 nucleotides: TGTGCCAGCAGTAAAACAGGGACCAACTACGAGCAGTACTTC.

This chain joins TRBV7-3 and TRBJ2-7; D gene ambiguous. CDR1 SGHTA and CDR2 FQGTGA come from the germline V gene. Trimming cost V 5 bases and J 5 bases, with 13 bases left between them. The CDR3 length is 13 residues. In DNA, the CDR3 is TGTGCCAGCAGCCCCGAAGCCCTCCACGAGCAGTACTTC. Residues: CASSPEALHEQYF. Full variable domain (outside the CDR3, taken from reference TRBV7-3 and TRBJ2-7): GAGVSQTPSNKVTEKGKYVELRCDPISGHTALYWYRQSLGQGPEFLIYFQGTGAADDSGLPNDRFFAVRPEGSVSTLKIQRTERGDSAVYLCASSPEALHEQYFGPGTRLTVT.

The CDR3 bases are TGTGCCAGCTTCCCCTCAGGTACTAGCACAGATACGCAGTATTTT. Encoded protein: CASFPSGTSTDTQYF. This chain links TRBV6-5 with TRBJ2-3; D unclear. Trimming removed 8 bases from V and 0 bases from J, with 15 bases in between. The V gene's germline CDR1 is MNHEY and CDR2 SVGAGI. The CDR3 has 15 amino acids.

The gene calls are TRBV4-2 and TRBJ2-2; 7 positions agree with TRBD1. Germline CDR1 is LGHNA and CDR2 is YNFKEQ. This CDR3 region has 16 residues. J gave up 7 bases and V 0 bases, and 8 bases lay outside the gene matches. CDR3 sequence: CASSQDYRGWGGELFF. The CDR3 DNA follows: TGTGCCAGCAGCCAAGATTACAGGGGCTGGGGCGGGGAGCTGTTTTTT.

The chain carries TRBV19 and TRBJ2-7, with 7 bases matching TRBD1. Germline trimming cut 7 bases from V and 2 bases from J; bases unmatched to any gene: 8. Germline-derived CDR1 and CDR2 are LNHDA and SQIVND (reference sequence). This CDR3 is built from 14 residues. This CDR3 is CASNPTGFPYEQYF. In nucleotides, the CDR3 is TGTGCCAGTAACCCGACAGGGTTCCCCTACGAGCAGTACTTC. Filled out from reference TRBV19 and TRBJ2-7, the complete variable domain reads DGGITQSPKYLFRKEGQNVTLSCEQNLNHDAMYWYRQDPGQGLRLIYYSQIVNDFQKGDIAEGYSVSREKKESFPLTVTSAQKNPTAFYLCASNPTGFPYEQYFGPGTRLTVT.

The rearrangement uses TRBV19 and TRBJ1-5, with 9 bases identical to TRBD1. V lost 1 base to trimming and J lost 4 bases; unmatched junction nucleotides: 5. This CDR3 comprises 16 residues. CDR1 is LNHDA, CDR2 SQIVND, per germline (reference sequence). The chain's CDR3 is CASSIGPGTGNQPQHF. The DNA of the CDR3 is TGTGCCAGTAGTATAGGCCCCGGGACAGGGAATCAGCCCCAGCATTTT. Together with reference TRBV19 and TRBJ1-5, the CDR3 gives the full variable domain: DGGITQSPKYLFRKEGQNVTLSCEQNLNHDAMYWYRQDPGQGLRLIYYSQIVNDFQKGDIAEGYSVSREKKESFPLTVTSAQKNPTAFYLCASSIGPGTGNQPQHFGDGTRLSIL.

J is TRBJ1-1 and V is TRBV28; possible D gene TRBD1, 5 bases. Germline assignment: CDR1 MDHEN and CDR2 SYDVKM. The CDR3 has 14 amino acids. Trimming took 6 bases from V and 4 from J, leaving 15 bases between them. CDR3 residues: CASRYGLRGTEAFF. CDR3 DNA sequence: TGTGCCAGCAGATACGGGTTAAGGGGCACTGAAGCTTTCTTT.

The chain recombines TRBV30 with TRBJ1-2; D perhaps matches TRBD1 (5 bases). CDR1 is GTSNPN and CDR2 is SVGIG in the germline V gene (reference sequence). V gave up 5 bases and J gave up 2 bases, with 12 bases separating them. This CDR3 contains 13 residues. The CDR3 spells CAWAPRGNYGYTF. The CDR3 DNA sequence: TGTGCCTGGGCTCCGCGGGGGAACTATGGCTACACCTTC.

In nucleotides, the CDR3 is TGTGCCTGGAGCCAGACAAGCTCTGGAAACACCATATATTTT. It specifies CAWSQTSSGNTIYF. The rearrangement uses TRBV30 and TRBJ1-3; unclear D gene. The ends were cut back, 3 bases at V and 0 bases at J, with 9 bases in the middle. The CDR3 length is 14 residues. Looked up from germline, CDR1 is GTSNPN and CDR2 is SVGIG (reference sequence).

This sequence joins TRBV6-5 and TRBJ1-5; weak D call: TRBD1 (5 bases). Per germline, CDR1 MNHEY and CDR2 SVGAGI. V was trimmed by 5 bases and J by 4 bases, leaving 12 bases between them. The CDR3 runs 14 residues. CDR3 DNA sequence: TGTGCCAGCAGTCCCCTGGGGGGTAATCAGCCCCAGCATTTT. Amino acids: CASSPLGGNQPQHF.

A single count supports this clone. The chain carries TRBV14 and TRBJ1-2, with D uncertain. CDR3 size: 13 residues. From germline, CDR1 is SGHDN and CDR2 FVKESK. V dropped 1 base and J dropped 8 bases, with 11 bases sitting between them. The CDR3 reads CASSQVRGHGYTF. The CDR3 DNA sequence: TGTGCCAGCAGCCAAGTTAGAGGGCACGGCTACACCTTC.

The chain has TRBV14 and TRBJ2-3, with 11 bases fitting TRBD1. V was pared by 0 bases and J by 0 bases, with 8 bases of the junction left unmatched. Germline V CDR1 and CDR2: SGHDN, FVKESK. The CDR3 is made up of 19 amino acids. The CDR3 loop reads CASSQDIWGQGVSTDTQYF. The CDR3 DNA reads as TGTGCCAGCAGCCAAGATATTTGGGGACAGGGGGTGAGCACAGATACGCAGTATTTT.

The rearrangement joins TRBV11-1 to TRBJ1-1; no definite D call. CDR3 length equals 13 residues. The V end was cut by 1 base, the J end by 4 bases, with 7 bases between. Germline assignment: CDR1 SGHAT and CDR2 FQDESV (reference sequence). CDR3 sequence (DNA): TGTGCCAGCAGCTTAGACGGTCCCACTGAAGCTTTCTTT. Encoded protein: CASSLDGPTEAFF.

Concerning this clone itself: A junction boundary mismatches the germline segment, possibly from a read error. The rearrangement links TRBV3-1 (or the pseudogene TRBV3-2) to TRBJ2-7, with D possibly matching TRBD1 (5 bases). Germline CDR1 and CDR2: LGHDT and YNNKEL (reference sequence). The CDR3 totals 13 residues. The CDR3 DNA reads TGTGCCAGCAGCCAAGGGTTAGGCAGGGAAAGTTGCTTC. Its protein is CASSQGLGRESCF.

The gene calls are TRBV21-1 and TRBJ1-4; TRBD1 is the table's D call and was not checked against the DNA. TRBV21-1 is a pseudogene segment. The CDR3 runs 14 residues. CDR3 sequence (DNA): TGTGCCAGCAGCAATCGGACAGGGGGAGGAAAACTGTTTTTT. This gives the protein CASSNRTGGGKLFF.

This chain joins TRBV4-2 and TRBJ2-1; D tentatively reads TRBD1 or TRBD2 (6 bases each). Germline V gives CDR1 LGHNA, CDR2 YNFKEQ. The CDR3 sequence is 15 residues long. V lost 2 bases and J lost 1, with 9 bases in between. The CDR3 DNA reads as TGTGCCAGCAGCCAAAGGGGGAGGTCCTACAATGAGCAGTTCTTC. It specifies CASSQRGRSYNEQFF.

The rearrangement uses TRBV11-3 and TRBJ2-2; D unresolved. The V gene's germline CDR1 is SGHNT and CDR2 YENEEA. This CDR3 spans 14 amino acids. The germline V and J ends were trimmed by 0 bases and 4 bases, with 6 bases remaining between them. The CDR3 nucleotides read TGTGCCAGCAGCTTAGAACAGCGCACCGGGGAGCTGTTTTTT. Translation: CASSLEQRTGELFF. Variable domain in full (rest from reference TRBV11-3 and TRBJ2-2): EAGVVQSPRYKIIEKKQPVAFWCNPISGHNTLYWYLQNLGQGPELLIRYENEEAVDDSQLPKDRFSAERLKGVDSTLKIQPAELGDSAVYLCASSLEQRTGELFFGEGSRLTVL.

The gene calls are TRBV5-4 and TRBJ1-2; no clear D gene. V was pared by 0 bases and J by 2 bases, with 11 bases between. The CDR3 spans 15 residues. Germline CDR1 SGHNT, CDR2 YYREEE (reference sequence). The CDR3 protein is CASSLGRTINYGYTF. The CDR3 nucleotides are TGTGCCAGCAGCTTGGGCCGGACGATCAACTATGGCTACACCTTC.

The chain joins TRBV5-1 to TRBJ2-2; D gene unclear. Per the germline V gene, CDR1 is SGHRS and CDR2 is YFSETQ. V lost 2 bases to trimming and J lost 4 bases, with 6 bases between them. The CDR3 sequence is 13 residues long. CDR3 protein: CASSFSRTGELFF. For the CDR3, the DNA is TGCGCCAGCAGCTTTTCACGCACCGGGGAGCTGTTTTTT.

The rearrangement uses TRBV27 and TRBJ2-7; 13 nucleotides agree with TRBD2. CDR1 MNHEY and CDR2 SMNVEV come from the germline V gene (reference sequence). This CDR3 spans 13 amino acids. The junction had 1 base not matched to a gene; V was cut back by 6 bases and J by 5 bases. CDR3 DNA: TGTGCCAGCAGGGGACTAGCGGGAAACGAGCAGTACTTC. It encodes CASRGLAGNEQYF.

This chain joins TRBV5-5 and TRBJ2-7; D is undetermined. The germline V gene encodes CDR1 SGHKS and CDR2 YYEKEE (reference sequence). The V and J ends lost 2 bases and 2 bases respectively, with 14 bases between them. The CDR3 is 15 amino acids. This CDR3 reads CASSFGPGQPYEQYF. The CDR3 coding sequence is TGTGCCAGCAGCTTTGGCCCCGGGCAGCCCTACGAGCAGTACTTC. The entire variable domain, with the rest obtained from reference TRBV5-5 and TRBJ2-7, is as follows: DAGVTQSPTHLIKTRGQQVTLRCSPISGHKSVSWYQQVLGQGPQFIFQYYEKEERGRGNFPDRFSARQFPNYSSELNVNALLLGDSALYLCASSFGPGQPYEQYFGPGTRLTVT.